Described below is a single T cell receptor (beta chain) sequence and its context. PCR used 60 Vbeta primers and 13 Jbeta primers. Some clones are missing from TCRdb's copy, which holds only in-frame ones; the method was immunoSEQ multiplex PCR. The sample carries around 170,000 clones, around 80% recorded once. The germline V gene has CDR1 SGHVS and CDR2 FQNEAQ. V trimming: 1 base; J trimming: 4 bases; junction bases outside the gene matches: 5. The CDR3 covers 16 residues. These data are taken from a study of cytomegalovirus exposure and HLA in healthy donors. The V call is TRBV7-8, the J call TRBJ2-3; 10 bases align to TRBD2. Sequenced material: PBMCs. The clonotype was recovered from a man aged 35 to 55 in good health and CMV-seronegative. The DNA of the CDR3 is TGTGCCAGCAGCTTAGTGCCTAGCGGGAGCGCAGATACGCAGTATTTT. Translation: CASSLVPSGSADTQYF.